Following are 10 T cell receptor beta chains from one sample sequenced in a study of T cells in Graves' hyperthyroidism and ophthalmopathy. It was RNA transcripts that yielded the amplified TCR beta CDR3 regions. In the first-round RT-PCR of the TCR CDR3, the HTBI primer set was used. TCRdb passed the multiplex PCR reads through MiXCR, listing each CDR3 protein once. The data show around 540,000 distinct CDR3 sequences, about 15% seen once. The sample taken for sequencing was blood. Every receptor here comes from a woman in her 30s with Graves' ophthalmopathy.

This clonotype was counted only a few times. This chain joins TRBV6-1 and TRBJ1-6; D gene ambiguous. This CDR3 comprises 13 residues. Germline CDR1 is MNHNS and CDR2 is SASEGT. V was cut by 2 bases and J by 5 bases, with 4 bases left in between. The CDR3 sequence is CASSEWDNSPLHF. CDR3 sequence (DNA): TGTGCCAGCAGTGAATGGGATAATTCACCCCTCCACTTT.

This CDR3 is CSAREGPAAWGVNSNQPQHF. The CDR3 coding sequence is TGCAGTGCTAGAGAGGGCCCAGCAGCCTGGGGTGTAAATAGCAATCAGCCCCAGCATTTT. The chain uses TRBV20-1 and TRBJ1-5; D not resolved. The germline V gene has CDR1 DFQATT and CDR2 SNEGSKA (reference sequence). The CDR3 covers 20 residues. Trimming shortened V by 0 bases and J by 0 bases, and 24 bases separated the two germline ends.

The chain joins TRBV6-2 or TRBV6-3 to TRBJ1-1; TRBD1 is a possible D gene (5 bases). Germline assignment: CDR1 MNHEY and CDR2 SVGEGT. Trimming removed 6 bases at V and 0 bases at J, with 14 bases between. The length of the CDR3 is 15 residues. CDR3 DNA sequence: TGTGCCAGCAGCCGGGACCGACTGATGAACACTGAAGCTTTCTTT. Its protein product is CASSRDRLMNTEAFF.

This chain connects TRBV7-6 to TRBJ2-1; D might be TRBD2 (6 bases). V was shortened by 1 base and J by 5 bases, with 12 bases between the two germline ends. The CDR3 is made up of 15 amino acids. Per the germline V gene, CDR1 is SGHVS and CDR2 is FNYEAQ. The CDR3 coding sequence is TGTGCCAGCAGCTTAGGATCGGGAGCCCACAATGAGCAGTTCTTC. This translates into CASSLGSGAHNEQFF.

This clonotype was seen ten or more times. V is TRBV6-1 and J is TRBJ1-1, with a weak D call TRBD1 (5 bases). In germline, CDR1 is MNHNS, CDR2 SASEGT. This CDR3 has 15 residues. Between the trimmed V and J ends, which lost 8 bases and 0 bases, there was a span of 16 bases. The CDR3: CASSRGRGLNTEAFF. As DNA, the CDR3 is TGTGCCAGCTCGCGAGGGCGGGGGTTGAACACTGAAGCTTTCTTT.

This chain connects TRBV5-1 to TRBJ2-7; 9 bases fit TRBD1. V gave up 6 bases and J gave up 3 bases; unmatched junction bases: 10. Per the germline V gene, CDR1 is SGHRS and CDR2 is YFSETQ. The CDR3 totals 15 residues. The CDR3, as DNA: TGCGCCAGCACCGCCACCCAGACAGGGGGCTACGAGCAGTACTTC. It is translated as CASTATQTGGYEQYF.

This clonotype has a count of ten or more. V gene TRBV6-1 combines with J gene TRBJ1-5; D unresolved. Trimming left V 8 bases short and J 0 bases short, with 17 bases between. Germline V CDR1 and CDR2: MNHNS, SASEGT. The CDR3 is made up of 16 amino acids. The CDR3 DNA reads TGTGCCAGCCGACCGTATCAGGCGTATAGCAATCAGCCCCAGCATTTT. Encoded protein: CASRPYQAYSNQPQHF.

This clonotype was recorded a few times. The rearrangement links TRBV7-6 to TRBJ2-2; TRBD2 matches 9 bases. V was clipped by 5 bases and J by 6 bases; unmatched bases: 10. Per germline, CDR1 SGHVS and CDR2 FNYEAQ. The CDR3 totals 16 residues. The CDR3 bases are TGTGCCAGCAGCCCTGTCACTAGCGGGCGGGCCGGGGAGCTGTTTTTT. Amino acid sequence: CASSPVTSGRAGELFF.

This clonotype was seen at least ten times. The chain links TRBV20-1 to TRBJ1-5, with TRBD1 matching over 8 bases. V lost 2 bases, J lost 0 bases, and 3 bases stayed unmatched. This CDR3 comprises 15 residues. Germline CDR1 and CDR2: DFQATT and SNEGSKA (reference sequence). In nucleotides, the CDR3 is TGCAGTGCTAGACTGACAGGGGCTAGCAATCAGCCCCAGCATTTT. Translated: CSARLTGASNQPQHF.

Concerning this clonotype: A junction boundary mismatches the germline segment, possibly from a read error. This rearrangement joins TRBV5-8 to TRBJ2-4; 9 bases are shared with TRBD1. Germline assignment: CDR1 SGHTS and CDR2 YDEGEE. The CDR3 covers 15 residues. Here the CDR3 DNA reads TGTGCCAGCAGCTTGGGGGACAGGGCCAAAAACATTCGGTACTTC. Its translation: CASSLGDRAKNIRYF.